Sequencing of this T cell receptor (beta chain) was carried out in a study of T cells in Graves' hyperthyroidism and ophthalmopathy. Whole-study findings and limits: Most thyroid-expanded clonotypes above 0.001 were also found in blood.

The study excluded patients with uncontrolled infection, other autoimmune disease, pregnancy or lactation. The PBMCs studied were ones that came from 9 to 10 ml fresh peripheral blood. This clonotype came up many times. The target antigen is unknown. Authors of the study amplified TCR beta CDR3 regions from RNA transcripts. The TCR CDR3 was amplified in a first-round RT-PCR using the HTBI primer set. Using its own MiXCR run on the multiplex PCR reads, TCRdb lists one record per CDR3 protein. The sample lists some 620,000 distinct CDR3 sequences, 15% to 20% occurring once. What was sequenced was blood. This receptor was taken from a young woman with Graves' hyperthyroidism.

In DNA form, the CDR3 reads TGTGCCAGCAGTTTATTAGGGACAGGGGGCTACGAGCAGTACTTC. Protein sequence: CASSLLGTGGYEQYF. V is TRBV28 and J is TRBJ2-7; 11 nucleotides agree with TRBD1. Germline V gene data show CDR1 as MDHEN and CDR2 as SYDVKM. This CDR3 region has 15 residues. Germline trimming cut 1 base from V and 3 bases from J; bases unmatched to any gene: 2.